The clone carrying this T cell receptor beta chain was found once. These data are taken from a study of technical replicates of blood from a handful of donors. Data came from immunoSEQ multiplex PCR; TCRdb stores just in-frame clones and leaves some out. Of over 10,000 clones listed, roughly 93% were seen once; the top ten hold approximately 8.5%. CDR1 and CDR2 (germline): ENHRY, SYGVKD. The CDR3 spans 15 residues. V lost 2 bases and J lost 2, with 13 bases in between. The TCR was taken from a human donor in good health. The gene calls are TRBV10-3 and TRBJ2-7; D perhaps matches TRBD2 (6 bases). The sequenced sample consisted of PBMCs. This chain's CDR3 is CAISEPRDFPYEQYF. The CDR3 DNA sequence: TGTGCCATCAGTGAGCCCCGGGACTTCCCCTACGAGCAGTACTTC.